What follows describes a single TCR beta chain. Its antigen is not identified. Data came from immunoSEQ multiplex PCR; TCRdb stores just in-frame clones and leaves some out. The repertoire has under 250,000 clones, about three quarters of them found once; the top ten carry 1% to 1.5%. The data are from a study of cytomegalovirus exposure and HLA in healthy donors. Study-wide background: A subsequent analysis stated that the roughly 130 validation repertoires were run on the same platform as the approximately 700 first-cohort repertoires. Study findings and constraints: The authors confirmed in vitro that a few CMV-associated chains were specific for CMV antigens. Investigators reported approximately 150 TCR beta chains as tied to cytomegalovirus.

The study drew the donors from its roughly 110-subject validation cohort, separate from the 666-subject first cohort. Germline V gene data show CDR1 as SEHNR and CDR2 as FQNEAQ (reference sequence). CDR3 length: 13 residues. V was pared by 11 bases and J by 1 base, with 14 bases between. The gene calls are TRBV7-9 and TRBJ1-1; TRBD1 is a possible D gene (6 bases). Source material: PBMCs. This sequence originates from a woman aged 25 to 45 in good health and CMV-seronegative. CDR3 DNA sequence: TGTGCCGGGGCCGGGACACCGAACACTGAAGCTTTCTTT. Encoded protein: CAGAGTPNTEAFF.